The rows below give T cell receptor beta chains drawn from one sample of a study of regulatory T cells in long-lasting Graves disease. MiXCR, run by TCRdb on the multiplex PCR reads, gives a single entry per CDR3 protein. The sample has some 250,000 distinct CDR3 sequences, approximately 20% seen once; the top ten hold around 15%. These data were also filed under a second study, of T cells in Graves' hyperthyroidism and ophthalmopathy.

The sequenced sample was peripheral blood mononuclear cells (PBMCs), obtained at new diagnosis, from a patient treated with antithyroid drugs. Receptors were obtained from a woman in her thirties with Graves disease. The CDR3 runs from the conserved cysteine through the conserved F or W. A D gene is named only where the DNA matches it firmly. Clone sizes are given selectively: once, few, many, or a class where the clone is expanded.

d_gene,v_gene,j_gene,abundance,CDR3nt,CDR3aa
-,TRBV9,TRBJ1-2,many,TGCGCCAGCAGCTTGTCACCGGCCGGCTATGGCTACACCTTC,CASSLSPAGYGYTF
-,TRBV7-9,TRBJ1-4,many,TGTGCCAGCAGCTTAAGACGGGACTCTAATGAAAAACTGTTTTTT,CASSLRRDSNEKLFF
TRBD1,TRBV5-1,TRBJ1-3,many,TGCGCCAGCAGCTTGGGGACAGGACTCTCTGGAAACACCATATATTTT,CASSLGTGLSGNTIYF
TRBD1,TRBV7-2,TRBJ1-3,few,TGTGCCAGCAGCTCGACAGGGACCTCTGGAAACACCATATATTTT,CASSSTGTSGNTIYF
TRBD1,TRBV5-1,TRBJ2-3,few,TGCGCCAGCAGCTACTCTAAGGGGGCGCTTAGCACAGATACGCAGTATTTT,CASSYSKGALSTDTQYF
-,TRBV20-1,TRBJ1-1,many,TGCAGTGCTAGAGATCGGAGGGTTGCAGCTTTCTTT,CSARDRRVAAFF
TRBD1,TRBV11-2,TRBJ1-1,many,TGTGCCAGCAGGGACAGGGCCCCGAACACTGAAGCTTTCTTT,CASRDRAPNTEAFF
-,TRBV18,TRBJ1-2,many,TGTGCCAGCTCCCCCGGGCGGGCGGTTGGCTATGGCTACACCTTC,CASSPGRAVGYGYTF
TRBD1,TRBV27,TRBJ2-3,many,TGTGCCACCCGGACAAGGGGGCTTGGAACAGATACGCAGTATTTT,CATRTRGLGTDTQYF
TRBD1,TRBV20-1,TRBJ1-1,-,TGCAGTGTTGGGACAGGGGGTGGCACTGAAGCTTTCTTT,CSVGTGGGTEAFF
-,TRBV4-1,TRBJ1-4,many,TGCGCCAGCAGCTCACGGGGCAGGCATAATGAAAAACTGTTTTTT,CASSSRGRHNEKLFF
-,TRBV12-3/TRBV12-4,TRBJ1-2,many,TGTGCCAGCAGGCCGGACACAGACTATGGCTACACCTTC,CASRPDTDYGYTF
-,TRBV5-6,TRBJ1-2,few,TGTGCCAGCAGCCCCCCCAGGGTAGCTAACTATGGCTACACCTTC,CASSPPRVANYGYTF
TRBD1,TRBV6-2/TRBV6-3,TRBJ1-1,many,TGTGCCAGCATGAGGGGACAGGCTATGAACACTGAAGCTTTCTTT,CASMRGQAMNTEAFF
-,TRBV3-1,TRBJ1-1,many,TGTGCCAGCAGCCAGGGGACCCAAAAGCCTGAAGCTTTCTTT,CASSQGTQKPEAFF
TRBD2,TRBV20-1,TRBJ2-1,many,TGCAGTGCTAGCCTAGCGGGGGGGCCGTTGGAGCAGTTCTTC,CSASLAGGPLEQFF
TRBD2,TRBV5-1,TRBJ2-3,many,TGTGCCAGCAGCTCCCTAGCGGGGGGCACAGATACGCAGTATTTT,CASSSLAGGTDTQYF
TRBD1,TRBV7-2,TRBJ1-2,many,TGTGCCAGCAGCCCCCAGGACAGGGGATTTTTAGCTAACCATGGCTACACCTTC,CASSPQDRGFLANHGYTF
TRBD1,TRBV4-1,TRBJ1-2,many,TGCGCCAGCAGCCAAGAAGACAGGGTCCCTAACTATGGCTACACCTTC,CASSQEDRVPNYGYTF
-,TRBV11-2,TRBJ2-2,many,TGTGCCAGCAGCTTAGTGGGGGCCGGGGAGCTGTTTTTT,CASSLVGAGELFF
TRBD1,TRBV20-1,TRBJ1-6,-,TGCAGTGCCAGCACCCCAGCGGGACAGTATAATTCACCCCTCCACTTT,CSASTPAGQYNSPLHF
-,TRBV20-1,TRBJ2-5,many,TGCAGTGCTAGAGAATGGCAGGGGCAAAAGACCCAGTACTTC,CSAREWQGQKTQYF
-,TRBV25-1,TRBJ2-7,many,TGTGCCAGCAGCGGGGGTCGGAAGGGGCTAACCTACGAGCAGTACTTC,CASSGGRKGLTYEQYF
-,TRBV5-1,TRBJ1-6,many,TGCGCCAGCAGCAAATTTGGTATCCGGACCGATAATTCACCCCTCCACTTT,CASSKFGIRTDNSPLHF
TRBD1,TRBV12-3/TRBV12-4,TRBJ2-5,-,TGTGCCAGCAGGTCGGGACAGGGTGATGAGACCCAGTACTTC,CASRSGQGDETQYF
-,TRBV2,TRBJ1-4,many,TGTGCCAGCCTATGGGACACTAATGAAAAACTGTTTTTT,CASLWDTNEKLFF
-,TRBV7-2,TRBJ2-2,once,TGTGCCAGCAGGCTGGACCCCTCGAACACCGGGGAGCTGTTTTTT,CASRLDPSNTGELFF
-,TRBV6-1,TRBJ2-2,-,TGTGCCAGCCAAAGGAACTGGGAGAACACCGGGGAGCTGTTTTTT,CASQRNWENTGELFF
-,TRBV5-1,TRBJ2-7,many,TGCGCCAGCAGCGTAATAGGCAGATACGAGCAGTACTTC,CASSVIGRYEQYF
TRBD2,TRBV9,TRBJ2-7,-,TGTGCCAGCAGCTCAAACGCCGGGACTAGCTCCTACGAGCAGTACTTC,CASSSNAGTSSYEQYF
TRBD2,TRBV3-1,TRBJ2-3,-,TGTGCCAGCAGCCACCCAAACGGGACTAGCGGGGGAACAGATACGCAGTATTTT,CASSHPNGTSGGTDTQYF
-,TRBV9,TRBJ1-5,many,TGTGCCAGCAGCGTAGAGGGGACGGCGGGGCAGCCCCAGCATTTT,CASSVEGTAGQPQHF
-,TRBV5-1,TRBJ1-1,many,TGCGCCAGCAACTTAGGGCGCCCGGGGGCTGAAGCTTTCTTT,CASNLGRPGAEAFF
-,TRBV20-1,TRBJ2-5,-,TGCAGTGCCAGAGGGGGTCTAGGAATCCAAGAGACCCAGTACTTC,CSARGGLGIQETQYF
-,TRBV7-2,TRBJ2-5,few,TGTGCCAGCAGCGCTAGGGCACAGCAAGAGACCCAGTACTTC,CASSARAQQETQYF
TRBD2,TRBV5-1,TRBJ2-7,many,TGCGCCAGCAGCTTGCCACTAGCGGGGGACCTTTACGAGCAGTACTTC,CASSLPLAGDLYEQYF